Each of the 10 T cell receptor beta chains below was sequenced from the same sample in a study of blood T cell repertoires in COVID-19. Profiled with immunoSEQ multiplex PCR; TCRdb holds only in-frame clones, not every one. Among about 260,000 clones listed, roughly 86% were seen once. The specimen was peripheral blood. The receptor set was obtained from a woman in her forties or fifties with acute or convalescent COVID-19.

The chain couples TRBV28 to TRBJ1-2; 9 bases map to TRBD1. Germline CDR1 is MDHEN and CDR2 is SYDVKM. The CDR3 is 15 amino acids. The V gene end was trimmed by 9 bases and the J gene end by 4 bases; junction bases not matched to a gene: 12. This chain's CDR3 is CASFTLQGAGYGYTF. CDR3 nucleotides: TGTGCCAGTTTCACACTACAGGGGGCTGGCTATGGCTACACCTTC.

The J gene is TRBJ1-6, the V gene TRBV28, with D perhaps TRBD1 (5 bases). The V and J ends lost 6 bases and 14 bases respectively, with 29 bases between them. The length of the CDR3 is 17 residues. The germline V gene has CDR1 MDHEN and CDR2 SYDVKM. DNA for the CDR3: TGTGCCAGCAGGCATATGTCCCTCCGGGACTCCGGGGGGACCCTCCACTTT. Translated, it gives CASRHMSLRDSGGTLHF. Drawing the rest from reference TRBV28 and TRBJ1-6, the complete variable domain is DVKVTQSSRYLVKRTGEKVFLECVQDMDHENMFWYRQDPGLGLRLIYFSYDVKMKEKGDIPEGYSVSREKKERFSLILESASTNQTSMYLCASRHMSLRDSGGTLHFGNGTRLTVT.

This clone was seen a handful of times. CDR3 sequence: CASIPGTSGYNEQFF. CDR3 nucleotides: TGTGCCAGCATCCCCGGGACTAGCGGTTACAATGAGCAGTTCTTC. This rearrangement joins TRBV21-1 to TRBJ2-1; the table calls TRBD2, which could not be checked here. TRBV21-1 corresponds to a pseudogene. The CDR3 consists of 15 residues.

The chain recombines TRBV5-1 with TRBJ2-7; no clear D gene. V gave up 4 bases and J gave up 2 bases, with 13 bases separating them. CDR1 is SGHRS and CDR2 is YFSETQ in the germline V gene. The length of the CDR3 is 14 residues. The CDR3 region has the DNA TGCGCCAGCAGCCTCCCGGCAGGCACCTACGAGCAGTACTTC. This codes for CASSLPAGTYEQYF.

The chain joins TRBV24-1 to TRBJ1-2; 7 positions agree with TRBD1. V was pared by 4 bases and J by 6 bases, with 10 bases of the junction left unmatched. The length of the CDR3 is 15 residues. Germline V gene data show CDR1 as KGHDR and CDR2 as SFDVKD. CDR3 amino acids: CATSDTVQGRDGYTF. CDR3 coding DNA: TGTGCCACCAGTGACACCGTACAGGGGAGAGATGGCTACACCTTC.

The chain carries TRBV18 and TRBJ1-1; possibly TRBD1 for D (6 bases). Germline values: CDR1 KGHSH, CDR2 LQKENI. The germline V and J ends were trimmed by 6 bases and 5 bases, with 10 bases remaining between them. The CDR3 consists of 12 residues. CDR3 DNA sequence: TGTGCCAGCTCCCTAACAGGGACTGAAGCTTTCTTT. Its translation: CASSLTGTEAFF.

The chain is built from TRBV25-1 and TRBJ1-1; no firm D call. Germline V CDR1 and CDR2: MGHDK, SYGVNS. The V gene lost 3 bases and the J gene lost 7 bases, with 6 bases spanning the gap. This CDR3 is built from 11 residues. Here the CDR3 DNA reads TGTGCCAGCAGTGACTACTTTGAAGCTTTCTTT. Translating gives CASSDYFEAFF.

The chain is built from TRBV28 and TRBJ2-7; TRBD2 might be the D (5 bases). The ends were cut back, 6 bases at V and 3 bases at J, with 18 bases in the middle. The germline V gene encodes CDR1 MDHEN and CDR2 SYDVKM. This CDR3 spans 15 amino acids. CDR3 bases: TGTGCCAGCAGCCCACCGACGGGGTCGGGCTACGAGCAGTACTTC. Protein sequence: CASSPPTGSGYEQYF.

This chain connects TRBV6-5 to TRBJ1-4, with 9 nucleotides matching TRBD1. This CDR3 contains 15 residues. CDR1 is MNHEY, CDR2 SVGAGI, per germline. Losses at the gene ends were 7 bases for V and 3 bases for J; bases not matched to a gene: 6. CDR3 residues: CASTGTGMANEKLFF. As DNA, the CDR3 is TGTGCCAGCACTGGGACAGGGATGGCTAATGAAAAACTGTTTTTT.

The CDR3 protein is CASSPNVLRAKNIQYF. The CDR3 coding sequence is TGTGCCAGCAGCCCGAACGTCCTGAGAGCCAAAAACATTCAGTACTTC. This chain connects TRBV11-2 to TRBJ2-4; the D is unclear. Germline-derived CDR1 and CDR2 are SGHAT and FQNNGV. Trimming removed 5 bases from V and 0 bases from J, with 14 bases in between. This CDR3 comprises 16 residues.